This T cell receptor beta chain was documented in a study of shared clonotypes between healthy human individuals. TCRdb's table, derived via immunoSEQ multiplex PCR, lists solely in-frame clones and lacks some. The sample has about 550,000 clones; roughly 95% are singletons. There are 11 residues in the CDR3. CDR1 is SNHLY, CDR2 FYNNEI, per germline. The V end was cut by 9 bases, the J end by 1 base, with 6 bases between. Naive CD8 cells were CD45RO-negative, positively selected for CCR7, excluding terminally differentiated effector memory CD45RA+ cells. General study findings and limits: Unshared clonotypes carried lower generation probabilities than those common to all four donors. In this cohort, only blood was sampled, and tissue repertoires likely differ. How much donors shared clonotypes was expected to be affected by sequencing depth.

This clone came up a few times. Its target is unknown. The chain carries TRBV2 and TRBJ1-1; D unresolved. Source material: naive CD8+ T cells sorted from blood. This TCR was recovered from a woman in her 30s in good health. CDR3 DNA sequence: TGTGCCAGTCAAAGGAACACTGAAGCTTTCTTT. This translates into CASQRNTEAFF.